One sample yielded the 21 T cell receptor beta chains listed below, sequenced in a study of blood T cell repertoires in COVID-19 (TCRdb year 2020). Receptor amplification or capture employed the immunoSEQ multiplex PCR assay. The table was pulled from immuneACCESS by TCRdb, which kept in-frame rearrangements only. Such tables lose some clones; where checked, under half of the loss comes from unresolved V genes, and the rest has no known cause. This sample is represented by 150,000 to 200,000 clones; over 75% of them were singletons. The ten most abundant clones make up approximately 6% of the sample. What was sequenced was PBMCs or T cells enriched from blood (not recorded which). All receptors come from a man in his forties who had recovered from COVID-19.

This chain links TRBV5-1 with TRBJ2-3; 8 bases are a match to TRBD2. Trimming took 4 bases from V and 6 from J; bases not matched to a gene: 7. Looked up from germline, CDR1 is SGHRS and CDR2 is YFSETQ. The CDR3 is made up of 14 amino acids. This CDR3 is CASSPSSGADTQYF. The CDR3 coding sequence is TGCGCCAGCAGCCCGAGTAGCGGGGCTGATACGCAGTATTTT.

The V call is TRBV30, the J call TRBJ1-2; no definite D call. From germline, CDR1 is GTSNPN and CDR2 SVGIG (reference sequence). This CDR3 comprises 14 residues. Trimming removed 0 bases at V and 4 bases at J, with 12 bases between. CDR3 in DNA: TGTGCCTGGAGTGTACGGGCGGCGGGCTATGGCTACACCTTC. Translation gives CAWSVRAAGYGYTF.

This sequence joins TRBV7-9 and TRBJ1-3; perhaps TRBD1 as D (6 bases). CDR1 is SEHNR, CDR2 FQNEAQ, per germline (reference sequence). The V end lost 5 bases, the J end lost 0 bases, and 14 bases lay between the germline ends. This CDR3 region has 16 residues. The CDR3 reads CASSLVTGTSGNTIYF. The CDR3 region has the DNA TGTGCCAGCAGCCTGGTTACAGGGACCTCTGGAAACACCATATATTTT.

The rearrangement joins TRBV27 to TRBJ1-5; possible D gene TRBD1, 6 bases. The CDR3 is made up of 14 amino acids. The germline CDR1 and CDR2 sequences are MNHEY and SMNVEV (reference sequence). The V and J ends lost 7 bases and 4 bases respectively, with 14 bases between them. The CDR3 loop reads CASTQQQGNQPQHF. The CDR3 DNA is TGTGCCAGCACCCAGCAACAGGGTAATCAGCCCCAGCATTTT.

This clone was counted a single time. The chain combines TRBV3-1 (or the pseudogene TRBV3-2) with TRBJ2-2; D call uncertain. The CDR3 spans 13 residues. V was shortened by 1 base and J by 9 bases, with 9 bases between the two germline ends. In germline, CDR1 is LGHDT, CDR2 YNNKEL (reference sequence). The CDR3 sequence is CASSQGGLRELFF. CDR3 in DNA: TGTGCCAGCAGCCAAGGTGGGCTCCGGGAGCTGTTTTTT.

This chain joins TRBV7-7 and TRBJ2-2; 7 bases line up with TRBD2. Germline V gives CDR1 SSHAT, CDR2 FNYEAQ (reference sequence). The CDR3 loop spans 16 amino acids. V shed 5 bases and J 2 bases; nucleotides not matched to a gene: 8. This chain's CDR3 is CASSPEGLHNTGELFF. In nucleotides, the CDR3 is TGTGCCAGCAGCCCGGAGGGACTACATAACACCGGGGAGCTGTTTTTT.

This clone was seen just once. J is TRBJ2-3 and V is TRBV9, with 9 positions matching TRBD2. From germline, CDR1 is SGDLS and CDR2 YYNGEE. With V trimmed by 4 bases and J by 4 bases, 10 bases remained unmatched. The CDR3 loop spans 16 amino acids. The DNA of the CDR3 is TGTGCCAGCAGCTTTGGGGCGGGGGGGCCGTCAGATACGCAGTATTTT. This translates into CASSFGAGGPSDTQYF.

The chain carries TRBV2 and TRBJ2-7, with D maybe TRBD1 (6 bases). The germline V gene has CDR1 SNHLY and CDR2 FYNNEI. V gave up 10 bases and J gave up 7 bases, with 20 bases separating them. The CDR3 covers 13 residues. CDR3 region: CAIYRQGSDEQYV. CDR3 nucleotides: TGTGCCATCTACCGGCAGGGGTCCGATGAGCAGTACGTC.

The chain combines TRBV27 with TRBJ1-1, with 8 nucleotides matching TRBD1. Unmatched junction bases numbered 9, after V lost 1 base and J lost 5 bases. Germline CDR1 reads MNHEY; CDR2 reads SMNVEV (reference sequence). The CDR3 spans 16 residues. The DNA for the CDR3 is TGTGCCAGCAGTTTATTACGTGGAACAGGGGGTACTGAAGCTTTCTTT. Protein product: CASSLLRGTGGTEAFF.

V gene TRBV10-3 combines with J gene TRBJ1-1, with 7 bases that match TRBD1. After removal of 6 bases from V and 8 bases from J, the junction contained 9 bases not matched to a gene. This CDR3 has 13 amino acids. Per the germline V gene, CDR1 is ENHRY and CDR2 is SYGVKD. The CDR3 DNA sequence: TGTGCCATCAGCGACAGGGAGGAATCGGAAGCTTTCTTT. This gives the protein CAISDREESEAFF.

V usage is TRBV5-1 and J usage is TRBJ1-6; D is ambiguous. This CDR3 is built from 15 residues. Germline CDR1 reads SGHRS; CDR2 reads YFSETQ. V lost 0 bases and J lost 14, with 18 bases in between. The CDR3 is CASSLDIAGNSALHF. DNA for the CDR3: TGCGCCAGCAGCTTGGACATCGCAGGCAATTCGGCCCTCCACTTT.

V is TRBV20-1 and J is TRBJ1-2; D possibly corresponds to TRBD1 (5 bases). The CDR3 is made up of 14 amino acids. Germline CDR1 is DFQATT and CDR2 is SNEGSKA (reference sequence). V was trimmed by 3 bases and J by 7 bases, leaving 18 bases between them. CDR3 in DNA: TGCAGTGCTAGTCAGGACACGGGTACAGGTGGCTACACCTTC. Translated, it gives CSASQDTGTGGYTF.

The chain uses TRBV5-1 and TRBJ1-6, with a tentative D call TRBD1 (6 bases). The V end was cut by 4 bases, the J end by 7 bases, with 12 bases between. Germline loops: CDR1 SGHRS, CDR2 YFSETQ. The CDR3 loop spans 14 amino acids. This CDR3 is CASSPRTDNSPLHF. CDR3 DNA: TGCGCCAGCAGCCCCCGGACAGACAATTCACCCCTCCACTTT.

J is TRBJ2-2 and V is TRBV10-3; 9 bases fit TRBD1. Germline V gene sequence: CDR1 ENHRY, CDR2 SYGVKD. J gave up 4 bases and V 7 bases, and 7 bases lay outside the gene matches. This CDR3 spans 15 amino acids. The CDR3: CAINEGTGITGELFF. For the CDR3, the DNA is TGTGCCATCAACGAGGGGACAGGGATCACCGGGGAGCTGTTTTTT.

CDR3 region: CASSFRRQGGHGYTF. In nucleotides, the CDR3 is TGTGCCAGCAGTTTCCGCAGGCAGGGAGGCCATGGCTACACCTTC. The chain employs TRBV27 and TRBJ1-2; tentative D call: TRBD1 (5 bases). Per germline, CDR1 MNHEY and CDR2 SMNVEV (reference sequence). Trimming shortened V by 3 bases and J by 6 bases, and 17 bases separated the two germline ends. The CDR3 has 15 amino acids.

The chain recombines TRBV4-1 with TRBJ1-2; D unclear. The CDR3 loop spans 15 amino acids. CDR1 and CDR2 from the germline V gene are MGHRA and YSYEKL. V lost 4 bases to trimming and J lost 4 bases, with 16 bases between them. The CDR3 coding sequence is TGCGCCAGCAGCCCCGCGGTCGTGGCAGCCTATGGCTACACCTTC. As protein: CASSPAVVAAYGYTF.

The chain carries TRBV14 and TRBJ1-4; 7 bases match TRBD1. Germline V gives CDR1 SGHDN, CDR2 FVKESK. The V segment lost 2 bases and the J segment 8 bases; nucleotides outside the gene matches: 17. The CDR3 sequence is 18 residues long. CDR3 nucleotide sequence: TGTGCCAGCAGCCAAACGGAAACTTTCGGGACAGCAGAGGAAAAACTGTTTTTT. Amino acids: CASSQTETFGTAEEKLFF.

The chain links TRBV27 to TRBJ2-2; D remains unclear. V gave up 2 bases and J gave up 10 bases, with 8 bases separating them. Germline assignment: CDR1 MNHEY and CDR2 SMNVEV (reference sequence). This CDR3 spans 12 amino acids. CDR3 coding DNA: TGTGCCAGCAGTTTAGCCCACAAGGAGCTGTTTTTT. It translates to CASSLAHKELFF.

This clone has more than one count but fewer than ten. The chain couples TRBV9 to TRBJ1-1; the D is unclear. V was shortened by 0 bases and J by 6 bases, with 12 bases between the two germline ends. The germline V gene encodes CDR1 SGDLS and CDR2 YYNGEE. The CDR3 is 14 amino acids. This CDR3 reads CASSVGAIGSEAFF. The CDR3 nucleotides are TGTGCCAGCAGCGTAGGGGCCATAGGTTCTGAAGCTTTCTTT.

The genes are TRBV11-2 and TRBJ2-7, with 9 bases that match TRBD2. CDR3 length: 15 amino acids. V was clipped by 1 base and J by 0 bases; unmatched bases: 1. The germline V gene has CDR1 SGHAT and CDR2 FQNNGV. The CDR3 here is CASSLGAGGSYEQYF. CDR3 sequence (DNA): TGTGCCAGCAGCTTAGGAGCGGGGGGCTCCTACGAGCAGTACTTC.

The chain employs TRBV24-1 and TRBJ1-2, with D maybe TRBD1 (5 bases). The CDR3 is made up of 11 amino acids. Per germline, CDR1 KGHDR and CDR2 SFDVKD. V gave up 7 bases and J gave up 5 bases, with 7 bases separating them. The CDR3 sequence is CATRDIYGYTF. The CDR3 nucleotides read TGTGCCACCAGGGACATTTATGGCTACACCTTC.